This T cell receptor (beta chain) comes out of a study of T cells in localized non-small cell lung cancer. Here immunoSEQ multiplex PCR was the method, and the copy in TCRdb shows in-frame clones only, minus some. The table has about 52,000 clones, 80% seen once. The germline gives CDR1 SEHNR, CDR2 FQNEAQ (reference sequence). With V trimmed by 6 bases and J by 3 bases, 13 bases remained unmatched. The CDR3 is made up of 16 amino acids. Study-wide points: The highest T cell clonality was in uninvolved adjacent lung, above tumor. Turning up in adjacent lung were a median approximately 50 of the top 100 tumor clones.

This clone was recorded once. The antigen remains undetermined. The TCR was taken from a woman aged 40 to 75 with stage II lung adenocarcinoma. This material consisted of PBMCs, taken before any cancer treatment. The chain is built from TRBV7-9 and TRBJ1-2; 7 bases line up with TRBD1. Here the CDR3 DNA reads TGTGCCAGCAGTCTTTCGCCCCATCAGGGGGACTATGGCTACACCTTC. Translating gives CASSLSPHQGDYGYTF.